The T cell receptor beta chain under discussion was sequenced for a study of cytomegalovirus exposure and HLA in healthy donors. Of note for this clone: Its antigen is not identified.

Germline trimming cut 4 bases from V and 6 bases from J; bases unmatched to any gene: 5. CDR3 length: 15 residues. Germline CDR1 SGHNT, CDR2 YYREEE (reference sequence). General observations from the study: A list of 164 TCR beta chains associated with cytomegalovirus was given. Several of the most significant clusters were apparently associated with common viral pathogens in a later analysis.

This PCR relied on a set of 60 Vbeta primers and 13 Jbeta primers. Produced via immunoSEQ multiplex PCR; TCRdb's table is partial and in-frame only. Of fewer than 250,000 clones listed, roughly 87% were seen once; the top ten hold about 6.1%. The sequence was collected from a man between 35 and 55 years old in good health and CMV-seropositive. The genes are TRBV5-4 and TRBJ2-3, with 13 positions matching TRBD2. The specimen was PBMCs. The CDR3 region is CASSGGLAGVDTQYF. CDR3 bases: TGTGCCAGCAGCGGAGGACTAGCGGGAGTGGATACGCAGTATTTT.